What follows are 27 T cell receptor beta chains derived from one specimen sequenced in a study of shared clonotypes between healthy human individuals. TCRdb's copy holds only in-frame clones and misses some; the assay was immunoSEQ multiplex PCR. The sample yields 600,000 to 700,000 clones, around 73% seen once. The sample consisted of memory CD4+ T cells sorted from blood. Subset of the sample: CD45RA-negative fraction. These receptors all stem from a woman aged 30 to 39 in good health.

The chain is built from TRBV5-1 and TRBJ1-1; TRBD1 is a possible D gene (6 bases). The CDR3 runs 17 residues. Trimming shortened V by 4 bases and J by 2 bases, and 21 bases separated the two germline ends. Germline V CDR1 and CDR2: SGHRS, YFSETQ. DNA for the CDR3: TGCGCCAGCAGCAGGGGGGCCAGGGCCTCGTTTAACACTGAAGCTTTCTTT. Translating gives CASSRGARASFNTEAFF.

The rearrangement uses TRBV20-1 and TRBJ2-3; 7 bases map to TRBD2. The J segment lost 8 bases and the V segment lost 5 bases, leaving 4 bases of the junction unmatched. Germline V gene sequence: CDR1 DFQATT, CDR2 SNEGSKA (reference sequence). The CDR3 contains 11 residues. The CDR3 coding sequence is TGCAGTGCTGGGGACTATGGTACGCAGTATTTT. It specifies CSAGDYGTQYF.

This clone was observed a single time. The chain is built from TRBV7-3 and TRBJ2-5; tentatively, D is TRBD1 (6 bases). Trimming took 5 bases from V and 5 from J, leaving 15 bases between them. This CDR3 is built from 14 residues. The germline gives CDR1 SGHTA, CDR2 FQGTGA. CDR3 region: CASSPKQGWETQYF. The CDR3 bases are TGTGCCAGCAGCCCCAAACAGGGTTGGGAGACCCAGTACTTC.

The V gene is TRBV9, the J gene TRBJ1-1; 7 nucleotides match TRBD1. The CDR3 length is 16 residues. V was clipped by 7 bases and J by 2 bases; unmatched bases: 14. Germline lookup yields CDR1 SGDLS and CDR2 YYNGEE. This chain's CDR3 is CASPRNSGTVNTEAFF. CDR3 sequence (DNA): TGTGCCAGCCCAAGGAATTCCGGGACAGTCAACACTGAAGCTTTCTTT. Together with reference TRBV9 and TRBJ1-1, the CDR3 gives the full variable domain: DSGVTQTPKHLITATGQRVTLRCSPRSGDLSVYWYQQSLDQGLQFLIQYYNGEERAKGNILERFSAQQFPDLHSELNLSSLELGDSALYFCASPRNSGTVNTEAFFGQGTRLTVV.

This clone showed up just once. This chain connects TRBV28 to TRBJ2-3; D might be TRBD2 (6 bases). CDR3 size: 15 residues. Trimming shortened V by 3 bases and J by 0 bases, and 10 bases separated the two germline ends. The germline gives CDR1 MDHEN, CDR2 SYDVKM. Here the CDR3 reads CASSFQGLSTDTQYF. The DNA of the CDR3 is TGTGCCAGCAGTTTTCAGGGACTCAGCACAGATACGCAGTATTTT. Combining the CDR3 with reference TRBV28 and TRBJ2-3 gives the whole variable domain DVKVTQSSRYLVKRTGEKVFLECVQDMDHENMFWYRQDPGLGLRLIYFSYDVKMKEKGDIPEGYSVSREKKERFSLILESASTNQTSMYLCASSFQGLSTDTQYFGPGTRLTVL.

This clone was seen ten or more times. The chain uses TRBV5-1 and TRBJ2-5; 10 bases match TRBD2. Germline values: CDR1 SGHRS, CDR2 YFSETQ. The CDR3 has 14 residues. Trimming removed 1 base from V and 7 bases from J; junction bases left unmatched: 4. DNA for the CDR3: TGCGCCAGCAGCTTGACTAGCGGGGAGCCGACCCAGTACTTC. This sequence encodes CASSLTSGEPTQYF. Complete variable domain (other parts from reference TRBV5-1 and TRBJ2-5): KAGVTQTPRYLIKTRGQQVTLSCSPISGHRSVSWYQQTPGQGLQFLFEYFSETQRNKGNFPGRFSGRQFSNSRSEMNVSTLELGDSALYLCASSLTSGEPTQYFGPGTRLLVL.

The sample holds one count of this clone. V is TRBV27 and J is TRBJ2-1, with 9 bases matching TRBD2. The CDR3 contains 17 residues. V was pared by 5 bases and J by 8 bases, with 16 bases of the junction left unmatched. Germline CDR1 is MNHEY and CDR2 is SMNVEV (reference sequence). CDR3 protein: CASSPRLRAGGKDEQFF. In nucleotides, the CDR3 is TGTGCCAGCAGTCCCAGGCTTCGGGCGGGAGGGAAAGATGAGCAGTTCTTC.

The chain uses TRBV27 and TRBJ2-7, with TRBD2 matching over 14 bases. The CDR3 covers 17 residues. The germline V gene encodes CDR1 MNHEY and CDR2 SMNVEV (reference sequence). V was clipped by 6 bases and J by 2 bases; unmatched bases: 9. CDR3 in DNA: TGTGCCAGCAGCGGGACTAGCGGGAGTAATATCCCCTACGAGCAGTACTTC. Encoded protein: CASSGTSGSNIPYEQYF.

The chain uses TRBV28 and TRBJ1-2; no reliable D call. The V gene lost 8 bases and the J gene lost 8 bases, with 15 bases spanning the gap. Per germline, CDR1 MDHEN and CDR2 SYDVKM. The CDR3 has 12 amino acids. Here the CDR3 reads CASSSGGSGYTF. CDR3 DNA: TGTGCCAGCTCCTCAGGAGGAAGCGGCTACACCTTC.

The chain uses TRBV2 and TRBJ2-7, with TRBD2 identical over 12 bases. Per the germline V gene, CDR1 is SNHLY and CDR2 is FYNNEI. CDR3 length: 13 residues. J gave up 9 bases and V 8 bases, and 8 bases lay outside the gene matches. In DNA, the CDR3 is TGTGCCAGCGCGACTAGCGGGAGTGAAGCGCAGTACTTC. Translating gives CASATSGSEAQYF.

On this clone: Other DNA sequences in this specimen translate into the identical CDR3. The rearrangement joins TRBV28 to TRBJ1-3; no reliable D call. The CDR3 is made up of 12 amino acids. V gave up 2 bases and J gave up 7 bases, with 6 bases separating them. In germline, CDR1 is MDHEN, CDR2 SYDVKM. The CDR3, as DNA: TGTGCCAGCAGTTTAGGTGGGAACACCATATATTTT. This gives the protein CASSLGGNTIYF.

CDR3 sequence reads: CASSLLGRDSYEQYF. DNA of the CDR3: TGTGCCAGCAGCTTATTGGGGCGCGACTCCTACGAGCAGTACTTC. J is TRBJ2-7 and V is TRBV7-6; possibly TRBD1 for D (5 bases). The V and J ends lost 2 bases and 0 bases respectively, with 11 bases between them. This CDR3 is built from 15 residues. Germline values: CDR1 SGHVS, CDR2 FNYEAQ. Full variable domain (outside the CDR3, taken from reference TRBV7-6 and TRBJ2-7): GAGVSQSPRYKVTKRGQDVALRCDPISGHVSLYWYRQALGQGPEFLTYFNYEAQQDKSGLPNDRFSAERPEGSISTLTIQRTEQRDSAMYRCASSLLGRDSYEQYFGPGTRLTVT.

This clone was counted a few times. The chain couples TRBV5-4 to TRBJ2-5; 8 nucleotides line up with TRBD1. Germline CDR1 and CDR2: SGHNT and YYREEE (reference sequence). This CDR3 is 14 amino acids long. The J segment lost 5 bases and the V segment lost 2 bases, leaving 5 bases of the junction unmatched. The CDR3 loop is CASSFQGARETQYF. CDR3 nucleotide sequence: TGTGCCAGCAGCTTTCAGGGGGCGCGGGAGACCCAGTACTTC.

A word on this clone: Other DNA sequences in the same sample also yield this CDR3. The chain recombines TRBV28 with TRBJ1-5; no reliable D call. V lost 7 bases, J lost 0 bases, and 7 bases lay in between. The CDR3 length is 13 residues. The germline V gene has CDR1 MDHEN and CDR2 SYDVKM. CDR3 DNA: TGTGCCAGCAACCTGTATAGCAATCAGCCCCAGCATTTT. Its protein product is CASNLYSNQPQHF. Complete variable domain (other parts from reference TRBV28 and TRBJ1-5): DVKVTQSSRYLVKRTGEKVFLECVQDMDHENMFWYRQDPGLGLRLIYFSYDVKMKEKGDIPEGYSVSREKKERFSLILESASTNQTSMYLCASNLYSNQPQHFGDGTRLSIL.

V usage is TRBV2 and J usage is TRBJ2-1; 10 bases map to TRBD2. V lost 6 bases to trimming and J lost 0 bases; unmatched junction nucleotides: 23. Germline V gene sequence: CDR1 SNHLY, CDR2 FYNNEI. This CDR3 has 22 amino acids. The CDR3 region is CASRPGTGGLAGVLSSYNEQFF. The DNA of the CDR3 is TGTGCCAGCAGGCCCGGGACAGGTGGTCTAGCGGGAGTCTTGAGCTCCTACAATGAGCAGTTCTTC.

This chain joins TRBV10-3 and TRBJ2-7; TRBD1 matches at 11 bases. Germline CDR1 is ENHRY and CDR2 is SYGVKD. The CDR3 has 14 amino acids. J was trimmed by 5 bases and V by 7 bases; bases with no gene match: 7. This chain's CDR3 is CAINQGQGGNEQYF. CDR3 nucleotide sequence: TGTGCCATCAATCAGGGACAGGGGGGCAACGAGCAGTACTTC.

This clone was seen a handful of times. The V call is TRBV4-2, the J call TRBJ2-7; 8 bases match TRBD2. V lost 2 bases to trimming and J lost 7 bases; unmatched junction nucleotides: 7. Germline lookup yields CDR1 LGHNA and CDR2 YNFKEQ. CDR3 size: 14 residues. The CDR3 protein is CASSQLRGAGEQYF. For the CDR3, the DNA is TGTGCCAGCAGCCAACTGCGGGGGGCGGGGGAGCAGTACTTC.

V usage is TRBV5-1 and J usage is TRBJ2-2, with 10 bases lining up with TRBD2. Per the germline V gene, CDR1 is SGHRS and CDR2 is YFSETQ. This CDR3 has 15 residues. J gave up 3 bases and V 6 bases, and 5 bases lay outside the gene matches. The CDR3 region is CASNPSGSDTGELFF. Written as DNA, the CDR3 is TGCGCCAGCAACCCTAGCGGGAGTGACACCGGGGAGCTGTTTTTT.

The rearrangement joins TRBV27 to TRBJ1-3; D gene ambiguous. This CDR3 contains 13 residues. Trimming left V 4 bases short and J 4 bases short, with 8 bases between. Germline V gene lookup returns CDR1 MNHEY and CDR2 SMNVEV (reference sequence). CDR3: CASSSSRGNTIYF. The CDR3 nucleotides are TGTGCCAGCAGTTCTTCCCGCGGAAACACCATATATTTT.

A single count supports this clone. The V call is TRBV19, the J call TRBJ2-7; D unclear. The CDR3 runs to 20 residues. CDR1 is LNHDA and CDR2 is SQIVND in the germline V gene (reference sequence). V shed 6 bases and J shed 0 bases, with 30 bases lying between them. CDR3 coding DNA: TGTGCCAGTAGCCCGGAACCGCTGGACGGACGCGTAGGCGACTCCTACGAGCAGTACTTC. Translated, it gives CASSPEPLDGRVGDSYEQYF.

The chain has TRBV6-1 and TRBJ2-1; D remains unclear. The CDR3 has 12 amino acids. The germline V gene has CDR1 MNHNS and CDR2 SASEGT. V was shortened by 5 bases and J by 8 bases, with 10 bases between the two germline ends. The CDR3 bases are TGTGCCAGCAGTCTTAAGTCGGATGAGCAGTTCTTC. Protein product: CASSLKSDEQFF.

The gene calls are TRBV5-1 and TRBJ2-2; 8 bases agree with TRBD1. CDR1 is SGHRS, CDR2 YFSETQ, per germline. The CDR3 is made up of 16 amino acids. The V segment lost 3 bases and the J segment 4 bases; nucleotides outside the gene matches: 8. CDR3 DNA sequence: TGCGCCAGCAGCTCGGAGACAGGGGCGGGCACCGGGGAGCTGTTTTTT. This gives the protein CASSSETGAGTGELFF.

The chain joins TRBV28 to TRBJ2-6; a possible D gene is TRBD2 (6 bases). The V end lost 4 bases, the J end lost 0 bases, and 19 bases lay between the germline ends. The germline CDR1 and CDR2 sequences are MDHEN and SYDVKM. The CDR3 is 19 amino acids. DNA of the CDR3: TGTGCCAGCAGTTCTCCCGGAGGGCCCCTAAGCTCTGGGGCCAACGTCCTGACTTTC. Translation: CASSSPGGPLSSGANVLTF.

J is TRBJ1-1 and V is TRBV4-1; perhaps TRBD1 as D (5 bases). V dropped 3 bases and J dropped 2 bases, with 10 bases sitting between them. The CDR3 spans 14 residues. Germline values: CDR1 MGHRA, CDR2 YSYEKL. The CDR3 sequence is CASSHTGENTEAFF. CDR3 bases: TGCGCCAGCAGCCATACAGGAGAAAACACTGAAGCTTTCTTT.

The chain couples TRBV19 to TRBJ2-3; weak D call: TRBD1 (6 bases). V gave up 5 bases and J gave up 5 bases, with 17 bases separating them. Germline assignment: CDR1 LNHDA and CDR2 SQIVND (reference sequence). The CDR3 length is 15 residues. The CDR3 DNA reads TGTGCCAGTAGTGTGGACAGACAATCCTTAGATACGCAGTATTTT. Protein sequence: CASSVDRQSLDTQYF.

This sequence joins TRBV10-3 and TRBJ2-3; D perhaps matches TRBD2 (5 bases). Germline V gives CDR1 ENHRY, CDR2 SYGVKD. The length of the CDR3 is 17 residues. Trimming took off 8 bases at V and 1 base at J, with 22 bases between the two ends. CDR3 sequence (DNA): TGTGCCATCGGGGAGATAGAATTCGGAGGCGGCACAGATACGCAGTATTTT. It yields the protein CAIGEIEFGGGTDTQYF.

On this clone itself: Distinct nucleotide sequences in the sample also encode this CDR3. This rearrangement joins TRBV7-6 to TRBJ1-5; maybe TRBD1 (6 bases). The CDR3 covers 14 residues. Germline assignment: CDR1 SGHVS and CDR2 FNYEAQ. Trimming shortened V by 4 bases and J by 2 bases, and 9 bases separated the two germline ends. The DNA for the CDR3 is TGTGCCAGCAGCTCACAGGGTGGCAATCAGCCCCAGCATTTT. Its translation: CASSSQGGNQPQHF.